Each of the 21 T cell receptor beta chains below was sequenced from the same sample in a study of control samples from healthy donors and cancer patients. Sequencing was performed with immunoSEQ multiplex PCR; in TCRdb, only in-frame clones are kept and a portion is missing. The data contain fewer than 100,000 clones, around 80% of them singletons. Sequencing was carried out using blood. These receptors came from a man aged 55-75 years in good health.

The chain joins TRBV5-6 to TRBJ1-5; 8 nucleotides agree with TRBD1. This CDR3 spans 14 amino acids. Germline CDR1 is SGHDT and CDR2 is YYEEEE. Trimming at V came to 4 bases and at J to 4 bases, leaving 4 bases not matched to a gene. For the CDR3, the DNA is TGTGCCAGCAGCGGGACAGGACGAAATCAGCCCCAGCATTTT. Translating it yields CASSGTGRNQPQHF.

The rearrangement links TRBV9 to TRBJ2-5; 10 bases map to TRBD2. The CDR3 runs to 15 residues. J was trimmed by 9 bases and V by 4 bases; bases with no gene match: 12. Germline-derived CDR1 and CDR2 are SGDLS and YYNGEE. The CDR3 DNA reads as TGTGCCAGCAGCATCAGCGGGGGGGCCCCCGGGGCCCAGTACTTC. Translated, it gives CASSISGGAPGAQYF.

This clone was detected only once. The J gene is TRBJ2-2, the V gene TRBV9, with 7 nucleotides matching TRBD2. Germline V gene data show CDR1 as SGDLS and CDR2 as YYNGEE. The CDR3 consists of 16 residues. The J segment lost 3 bases and the V segment lost 1 base, leaving 6 bases of the junction unmatched. In nucleotides, the CDR3 is TGTGCCAGCAGCGTAACGGCCGGGGGGTACACCGGGGAGCTGTTTTTT. This sequence encodes CASSVTAGGYTGELFF.

A word on this clone: The same CDR3 also results from other DNA sequences found in this sample. V gene TRBV18 combines with J gene TRBJ2-5, with unresolved D. CDR1 is KGHSH, CDR2 LQKENI, per germline. The CDR3 is 12 residues long. V shed 5 bases and J shed 0 bases, with 4 bases lying between them. The CDR3 region is CASSRDQETQYF. In nucleotides, the CDR3 is TGTGCCAGCTCAAGGGACCAAGAGACCCAGTACTTC.

J is TRBJ2-1 and V is TRBV4-1; perhaps TRBD2 as D (6 bases). CDR1 and CDR2 from the germline V gene are MGHRA and YSYEKL. Trimming removed 5 bases from V and 9 bases from J, with 20 bases in between. The CDR3 length is 15 residues. In nucleotides, the CDR3 is TGCGCCAGCAGCGCTCGGGATCCTGGCGGGATTGAGCAGTTCTTC. Translation gives CASSARDPGGIEQFF.

The rearrangement uses TRBV29-1 and TRBJ2-7; TRBD1 matches at 9 bases. J gave up 1 base and V 7 bases, and 5 bases lay outside the gene matches. CDR3 length equals 13 residues. CDR1 is SQVTM and CDR2 is ANQGSEA in the germline V gene. As DNA, the CDR3 is TGCAGCGCTTTGACAGGGGGATCCTACGAGCAGTACTTC. Protein: CSALTGGSYEQYF.

The chain is built from TRBV19 and TRBJ2-2; TRBD2 matches at 7 bases. The CDR3 runs 15 residues. Per the germline V gene, CDR1 is LNHDA and CDR2 is SQIVND (reference sequence). V trimming: 3 bases; J trimming: 5 bases; junction bases outside the gene matches: 6. The CDR3 nucleotides read TGTGCCAGTAGTATCCGCCGCGGGAGTACCGGGGAGCTGTTTTTT. Translation gives CASSIRRGSTGELFF.

This chain links TRBV5-1 with TRBJ2-1; D is uncertain. V lost 2 bases to trimming and J lost 3 bases, with 9 bases between them. CDR1 is SGHRS and CDR2 is YFSETQ in the germline V gene. This CDR3 spans 14 amino acids. The CDR3 reads CASSFLASYNEQFF. Written as DNA, the CDR3 is TGCGCCAGCAGCTTCCTCGCTAGCTACAATGAGCAGTTCTTC.

The rearrangement joins TRBV4-1 to TRBJ1-4; TRBD1 agrees at 9 bases. V was pared by 4 bases and J by 8 bases, with 20 bases of the junction left unmatched. Germline values: CDR1 MGHRA, CDR2 YSYEKL. The CDR3 contains 19 residues. DNA for the CDR3: TGCGCCAGCAGCCCGAAGGTATACAGGGGGCGGCGGTTAGAGGAAAAACTGTTTTTT. Translation gives CASSPKVYRGRRLEEKLFF.

This chain uses TRBV27 with TRBJ2-5; TRBD2 matches 10 bases. This CDR3 region has 15 residues. J gave up 3 bases and V 2 bases, and 3 bases lay outside the gene matches. Germline V gene data show CDR1 as MNHEY and CDR2 as SMNVEV (reference sequence). CDR3 protein: CASSLLAGVKETQYF. The DNA for the CDR3 is TGTGCCAGCAGTTTACTAGCGGGGGTCAAAGAGACCCAGTACTTC.

This clone came up a few times. The chain joins TRBV6-1 to TRBJ1-2; TRBD1 is a possible D gene (5 bases). CDR1 MNHNS and CDR2 SASEGT come from the germline V gene. The CDR3 totals 14 residues. The germline V and J ends were trimmed by 1 base and 7 bases, with 13 bases remaining between them. The DNA for the CDR3 is TGTGCCAGCAGTGAAGGGGGCAGGGTCCCTGGCTACACCTTC. It is translated as CASSEGGRVPGYTF.

The chain couples TRBV20-1 to TRBJ1-4; possibly TRBD1 for D (5 bases). The V end lost 6 bases, the J end lost 8 bases, and 10 bases lay between the germline ends. CDR1 and CDR2 (germline): DFQATT, SNEGSKA (reference sequence). The CDR3 spans 11 residues. CDR3 nucleotide sequence: TGCAGTGCGCACCGGGACGAAAAACTGTTTTTT. This encodes CSAHRDEKLFF.

This chain uses TRBV18 with TRBJ1-5, with 7 bases aligning to TRBD1. From germline, CDR1 is KGHSH and CDR2 LQKENI. V was pared by 1 base and J by 1 base, with 7 bases of the junction left unmatched. CDR3 size: 17 residues. The CDR3 spells CASSPRQGDPSNQPQHF. CDR3 coding DNA: TGTGCCAGCTCACCACGGCAGGGGGATCCGAGCAATCAGCCCCAGCATTTT.

V usage is TRBV3-1 (or the pseudogene TRBV3-2) and J usage is TRBJ2-3; the D is unclear. The CDR3 has 15 residues. Trimming stripped 0 bases from V and 0 bases from J, with 7 bases between. CDR1 is LGHDT and CDR2 is YNNKEL in the germline V gene (reference sequence). CDR3 region: CASSQEVGSTDTQYF. The CDR3 DNA follows: TGTGCCAGCAGCCAAGAGGTCGGGAGCACAGATACGCAGTATTTT.

This clone came up once. V usage is TRBV5-6 and J usage is TRBJ1-5; no firm D call. CDR1 SGHDT and CDR2 YYEEEE come from the germline V gene. V was cut by 3 bases and J by 2 bases, with 9 bases left in between. The CDR3 consists of 14 residues. The CDR3 DNA follows: TGTGCCAGCAGCTATGCCCAGGGCAATCAGCCCCAGCATTTT. Residues: CASSYAQGNQPQHF.

The V gene is TRBV27, the J gene TRBJ2-7; no reliable D call. V was shortened by 7 bases and J by 2 bases, with 12 bases between the two germline ends. The CDR3 sequence is 13 residues long. Germline-derived CDR1 and CDR2 are MNHEY and SMNVEV (reference sequence). This chain's CDR3 is CASMGPFTYEQYF. CDR3 coding DNA: TGTGCCAGCATGGGCCCGTTCACCTACGAGCAGTACTTC.

This sequence joins TRBV7-3 and TRBJ2-7, with D possibly matching TRBD1 (5 bases). V lost 4 bases and J lost 6, with 7 bases in between. The CDR3 runs to 11 residues. CDR1 is SGHTA, CDR2 FQGTGA, per germline. CDR3 sequence: CASSSGFEQYF. CDR3 coding DNA: TGTGCCAGCAGCTCAGGGTTCGAGCAGTACTTC. Together with reference TRBV7-3 and TRBJ2-7, the CDR3 gives the full variable domain: GAGVSQTPSNKVTEKGKYVELRCDPISGHTALYWYRQSLGQGPEFLIYFQGTGAADDSGLPNDRFFAVRPEGSVSTLKIQRTERGDSAVYLCASSSGFEQYFGPGTRLTVT.

The chain links TRBV11-2 to TRBJ2-7, with 12 bases fitting TRBD2. Germline V gene lookup returns CDR1 SGHAT and CDR2 FQNNGV. Trimming at V came to 5 bases and at J to 2 bases, leaving 4 bases not matched to a gene. The CDR3 loop spans 15 amino acids. CDR3 bases: TGTGCCAGCAGCCTAGCGGGAGGGGGTCCCTACGAGCAGTACTTC. This encodes CASSLAGGGPYEQYF. Using reference TRBV11-2 and TRBJ2-7 for the parts outside the CDR3, the full variable domain is EAGVAQSPRYKIIEKRQSVAFWCNPISGHATLYWYQQILGQGPKLLIQFQNNGVVDDSQLPKDRFSAERLKGVDSTLKIQPAKLEDSAVYLCASSLAGGGPYEQYFGPGTRLTVT.

The rearrangement uses TRBV24-1 and TRBJ2-5; maybe TRBD1 (5 bases). CDR1 and CDR2 (germline): KGHDR, SFDVKD. V shed 4 bases and J shed 7 bases, with 12 bases lying between them. This CDR3 is built from 13 residues. The CDR3 loop is CATSEFERGTQYF. The CDR3 nucleotides read TGTGCCACCAGTGAGTTCGAAAGGGGGACCCAGTACTTC.

In nucleotides, the CDR3 is TGTGCCAGCAGCTTAGTGGGGGGGTTGACCGGGGAGCTGTTTTTT. Protein sequence: CASSLVGGLTGELFF. This chain joins TRBV7-8 and TRBJ2-2, with 7 bases aligning to TRBD2. Germline CDR1 reads SGHVS; CDR2 reads FQNEAQ. There are 15 residues in the CDR3. V lost 1 base, J lost 5 bases, and 4 bases stayed unmatched.

The V gene is TRBV5-1, the J gene TRBJ1-6; possible D gene TRBD1, 5 bases. This CDR3 region has 15 residues. V was clipped by 3 bases and J by 7 bases, with 14 bases between them. In germline, CDR1 is SGHRS, CDR2 YFSETQ. The CDR3, as DNA: TGCGCCAGCAGCTCCGGGACTCTGGCCAATTCACCCCTCCACTTT. This codes for CASSSGTLANSPLHF.